The rows below give T cell receptor beta chains drawn from one sample of a study of early T cells in non-severe SARS-CoV-2 infection. TCRdb redid the calling of the 5' RACE reads with MiXCR, one entry per CDR3 protein. This table holds about 52,000 distinct CDR3 sequences, 6.2% found once. Sequenced material: whole blood. The receptor set was obtained from an adult who was a healthcare worker with PCR-confirmed SARS-CoV-2 infection or an uninfected control (not recorded which). Both conserved end residues are part of each CDR3. Fields, in order: J gene, V gene, CDR3 length, D gene, clone size, CDR3 DNA, CDR3 protein. A D gene is named only where the DNA matches it firmly. Clone size is stated in some rows and not others, as once, few, many or a class when expanded.

J: TRBJ1-6; V: TRBV6-5; length: 16; D: NA; size: many; DNA: TGTGCCAGCAGTTACTCGATAACAGCCCCATCTTCACCCCTCCACTTT; CDR3: CASSYSITAPSSPLHF
J: TRBJ2-1; V: TRBV4-1; length: 15; D: TRBD1; size: NA; DNA: TGCGCCAGCAGCCCGGACAGGGGAACCTACAATGAGCAGTTCTTC; CDR3: CASSPDRGTYNEQFF
J: TRBJ1-3; V: TRBV10-3; length: 18; D: NA; size: NA; DNA: TGTGCCATCAGTGAGGCGACTCAGAGAAAGCTGCCTGGAAACACCATATATTTT; CDR3: CAISEATQRKLPGNTIYF
J: TRBJ1-5; V: TRBV5-8; length: 15; D: NA; size: few; DNA: TGTGCCAGCAGCTCAGGGAACAGGGGCAATCAGCCCCAGCATTTT; CDR3: CASSSGNRGNQPQHF
J: TRBJ1-6; V: TRBV4-2; length: 14; D: TRBD1; size: many; DNA: TGTGCCAGCAGCCAACCCGGACAGGGGACGCCCCTCCACTTT; CDR3: CASSQPGQGTPLHF
J: TRBJ1-2; V: TRBV6-1; length: 14; D: TRBD1; size: few; DNA: TGTGCCAGCAACCCGAGGGGACAGGAGGAAACAATCGTCTTC; CDR3: CASNPRGQEETIVF
J: TRBJ1-2; V: TRBV5-6; length: 15; D: TRBD1; size: many; DNA: TGTGCCAGCAGCTACTGGGACAGGCCCAACTATGGCTACACCTTC; CDR3: CASSYWDRPNYGYTF
J: TRBJ2-3; V: TRBV7-8; length: 15; D: NA; size: many; DNA: TGTGCCAGCAGCTTAAAGGTGGAAGGTGCAGATACGCAGTATTTT; CDR3: CASSLKVEGADTQYF
J: TRBJ2-4; V: TRBV28; length: 12; D: NA; size: many; DNA: TGTGCCAGCAGTTTGGGATTGGACATTCAGTACTTC; CDR3: CASSLGLDIQYF
J: TRBJ1-6; V: TRBV5-1; length: 15; D: NA; size: many; DNA: TGCGCCAGCACCAGGGATGGGCACTTAAATTCACCCCTCCACTTT; CDR3: CASTRDGHLNSPLHF
J: TRBJ1-2; V: TRBV7-9; length: 16; D: NA; size: many; DNA: TGTGCCAGCAGCTCGGCCCGGCGGTTAGGGGACTATGGCTACACCTTC; CDR3: CASSSARRLGDYGYTF
J: TRBJ2-7; V: TRBV19; length: 14; D: TRBD1; size: many; DNA: TGTGCCAGTAGCCTGGACAGGGCCACCTACGAGCAGTACTTC; CDR3: CASSLDRATYEQYF
J: TRBJ2-2; V: TRBV7-8; length: 16; D: TRBD1; size: many; DNA: TGTGCCAGCAGCCCTAGACAGGGAGCCAACACCGGGGAGCTGTTTTTT; CDR3: CASSPRQGANTGELFF
J: TRBJ2-7; V: TRBV12-3/TRBV12-4; length: 14; D: NA; size: many; DNA: TGTGCCAGCAGAACCCAACAGGGTGCCTACGAGCAGTACTTC; CDR3: CASRTQQGAYEQYF
J: TRBJ2-4; V: TRBV30; length: 19; D: NA; size: NA; DNA: TGTGCCTGGAGTGTAGGCTCCAGGGTCAGACTCACACATAAAAACATTCAGTACTTC; CDR3: CAWSVGSRVRLTHKNIQYF
J: TRBJ1-6; V: TRBV5-8; length: 17; D: NA; size: NA; DNA: TGTGCCACCGAGACGTGGACCAAGAGCTCCTATAATTCACCCCTCCACTTT; CDR3: CATETWTKSSYNSPLHF
J: TRBJ2-2; V: TRBV5-5; length: 15; D: NA; size: many; DNA: TGTGCCAGCAGCCCTAATGGGGTGGACACCGGGGAGCTGTTTTTT; CDR3: CASSPNGVDTGELFF
J: TRBJ2-3; V: TRBV20-1; length: 15; D: NA; size: many; DNA: TGCAGTGCAAACCGGGCCGAGGAGGGCACAGATACGCAGTATTTT; CDR3: CSANRAEEGTDTQYF
J: TRBJ2-1; V: TRBV20-1; length: 11; D: NA; size: many; DNA: TGCAGTGCTAGAGGAATGAGCGTGCCGTTCTTC; CDR3: CSARGMSVPFF
J: TRBJ2-1; V: TRBV19; length: 16; D: TRBD2; size: few; DNA: TGTGCCACTCAACGAGGGGCGGGGGGGCCCTACAATGAGCAGTTCTTC; CDR3: CATQRGAGGPYNEQFF
J: TRBJ2-4; V: TRBV20-1; length: 17; D: NA; size: few; DNA: TGCAGTGCTAGAGATCTGCAGGCGCCGGGCGCCAAAAACATTCAGTACTTC; CDR3: CSARDLQAPGAKNIQYF
J: TRBJ1-2; V: TRBV6-6; length: 15; D: NA; size: many; DNA: TGTGCCAGCAGCTGGGGAGTTCAGGCAGGGCATGGCTACACCTTC; CDR3: CASSWGVQAGHGYTF
J: TRBJ2-7; V: TRBV4-3; length: 16; D: TRBD2; size: NA; DNA: TGCGCCAGCAGCCAAGACCCTAGCGGGGGACCCTACGAGCAGTACTTC; CDR3: CASSQDPSGGPYEQYF
J: TRBJ1-2; V: TRBV11-2; length: 13; D: NA; size: many; DNA: TGTGCCAGCAGCTCTACAGGACCCTATGGCTACACCTTC; CDR3: CASSSTGPYGYTF
J: TRBJ2-1; V: TRBV7-7; length: 15; D: NA; size: NA; DNA: TGTGCTAGCAGCTTAGCCCAGGGCTCCTACAATGAGCAGTTCTTC; CDR3: CASSLAQGSYNEQFF
J: TRBJ2-3; V: TRBV19; length: 16; D: TRBD2; size: many; DNA: TGTGCCAGTACTCCGTGGGGTAGCGGGGAGCCAGATACGCAGTATTTT; CDR3: CASTPWGSGEPDTQYF
J: TRBJ2-6; V: TRBV20-1; length: 18; D: NA; size: many; DNA: TGCAGTGCTAGAGACCAAGGACAGCGAAGCTCTGGGGCCAACGTCCTGACTTTC; CDR3: CSARDQGQRSSGANVLTF
J: TRBJ2-7; V: TRBV30; length: 13; D: NA; size: many; DNA: TGTGCCTGGAGTTCCGACAGGTCCTACGAGCAGTACTTC; CDR3: CAWSSDRSYEQYF